One and the same sample provided the 9 T cell receptor beta chains below, sequenced in a study of blood T cell repertoires in COVID-19. Clones were read by immunoSEQ multiplex PCR, and TCRdb kept only the in-frame ones, dropping some. The sample carries tens of thousands of clones, around 83% recorded once. The material sequenced was peripheral blood. These receptors were collected from a human donor in a cohort sampled during active COVID-19.

The genes are TRBV3-1 (or the pseudogene TRBV3-2) and TRBJ2-1, with 10 bases identical to TRBD2. J gave up 8 bases and V 3 bases, and 7 bases lay outside the gene matches. The CDR3 runs to 15 residues. Germline assignment: CDR1 LGHDT and CDR2 YNNKEL (reference sequence). This chain's CDR3 is CASSQMLAGVDEQFF. The CDR3 nucleotides read TGTGCCAGCAGCCAGATGCTAGCGGGAGTGGATGAGCAGTTCTTC.

The count of this clone is one. The V call is TRBV28, the J call TRBJ1-5; 7 nucleotides line up with TRBD1. Germline CDR1 MDHEN, CDR2 SYDVKM. The CDR3 totals 15 residues. J lost 3 bases, V lost 4 bases, and 6 bases had no gene match. CDR3 sequence reads: CASSSGQKYNQPQHF. The DNA of the CDR3 is TGTGCCAGCAGTTCGGGACAGAAATACAATCAGCCCCAGCATTTT.

The chain has TRBV7-2 and TRBJ2-1; TRBD2 aligns across 9 bases. The junction had 9 bases not matched to a gene; V was cut back by 1 base and J by 8 bases. Germline V gene data show CDR1 as SGHTA and CDR2 as FQGNSA. CDR3 length: 16 amino acids. The CDR3 nucleotides read TGTGCCAGCAGCTTAGTTACGCGGGGGGGCCTCCATGAGCAGTTCTTC. Amino acid sequence: CASSLVTRGGLHEQFF.

V usage is TRBV27 and J usage is TRBJ2-1; TRBD2 might be the D (6 bases). The CDR3 totals 15 residues. Germline CDR1 and CDR2: MNHEY and SMNVEV (reference sequence). V lost 6 bases and J lost 9, with 21 bases in between. The CDR3: CASSLGLRGTTEQFF. Written as DNA, the CDR3 is TGTGCCAGCAGCCTCGGACTCCGGGGGACCACTGAGCAGTTCTTC.

The chain has TRBV5-1 and TRBJ2-1, with 9 nucleotides matching TRBD2. Trimming at V came to 0 bases and at J to 7 bases, leaving 5 bases not matched to a gene. The CDR3 has 15 amino acids. CDR1 and CDR2 (germline): SGHRS, YFSETQ. The CDR3 DNA is TGCGCCAGCAGCTTGGCTAGCGGGGTACAGAATGAGCAGTTCTTC. Translation: CASSLASGVQNEQFF.

This clone was seen just once. The chain combines TRBV12-5 with TRBJ2-3, with D possibly being TRBD2 (5 bases). The CDR3 is made up of 12 amino acids. Germline CDR1 and CDR2: LGHNT and FRNRAP. V was clipped by 6 bases and J by 8 bases, with 12 bases between them. The CDR3 nucleotides read TGTGCTAGTGGCCCTAGCACGGTTACGCAGTATTTT. As protein: CASGPSTVTQYF.

The rearrangement uses TRBV7-8 and TRBJ1-1; D gene uncertain. Trimming removed 0 bases from V and 2 bases from J, with 4 bases in between. Germline-derived CDR1 and CDR2 are SGHVS and FQNEAQ. This CDR3 is built from 13 residues. The CDR3 DNA is TGTGCCAGCAGCTTAGCAGCTAACACTGAAGCTTTCTTT. It codes for CASSLAANTEAFF.

This chain uses TRBV11-2 with TRBJ2-7; tentatively, D is TRBD1 (6 bases). The length of the CDR3 is 14 residues. V was cut by 4 bases and J by 6 bases, with 16 bases left in between. CDR1 SGHAT and CDR2 FQNNGV come from the germline V gene. CDR3 residues: CASSSGQSWGEQYF. The CDR3 DNA reads as TGTGCCAGCAGCTCCGGACAGAGCTGGGGCGAGCAGTACTTC. The entire variable domain, with the rest obtained from reference TRBV11-2 and TRBJ2-7, is as follows: EAGVAQSPRYKIIEKRQSVAFWCNPISGHATLYWYQQILGQGPKLLIQFQNNGVVDDSQLPKDRFSAERLKGVDSTLKIQPAKLEDSAVYLCASSSGQSWGEQYFGPGTRLTVT.

CDR3 sequence reads: CASSQAPGQGEWGNQPQHF. In DNA form, the CDR3 reads TGTGCCAGCAGCCAAGCCCCGGGACAGGGGGAATGGGGCAATCAGCCCCAGCATTTT. The chain is built from TRBV4-2 and TRBJ1-5, with TRBD1 matching over 11 bases. Germline-derived CDR1 and CDR2 are LGHNA and YNFKEQ. Trimming cost V 1 base and J 2 bases; bases outside gene matches: 10. CDR3 length equals 19 residues.